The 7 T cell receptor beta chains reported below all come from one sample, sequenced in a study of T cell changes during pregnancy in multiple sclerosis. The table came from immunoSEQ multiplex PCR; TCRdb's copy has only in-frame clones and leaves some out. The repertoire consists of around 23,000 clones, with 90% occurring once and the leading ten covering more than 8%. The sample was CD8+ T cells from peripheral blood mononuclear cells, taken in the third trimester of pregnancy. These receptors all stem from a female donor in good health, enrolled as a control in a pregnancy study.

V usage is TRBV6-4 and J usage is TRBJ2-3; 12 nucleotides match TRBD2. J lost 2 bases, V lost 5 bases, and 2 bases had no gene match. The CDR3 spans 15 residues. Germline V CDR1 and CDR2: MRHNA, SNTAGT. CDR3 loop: CASSRTSGVTDTQYF. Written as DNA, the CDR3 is TGTGCCAGCAGTCGGACTAGCGGGGTCACAGATACGCAGTATTTT.

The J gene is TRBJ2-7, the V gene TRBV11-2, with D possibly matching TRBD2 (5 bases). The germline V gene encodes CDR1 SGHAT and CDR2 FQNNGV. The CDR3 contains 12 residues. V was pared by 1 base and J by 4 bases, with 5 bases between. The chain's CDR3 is CASSLAGYEQYF. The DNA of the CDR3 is TGTGCCAGCAGCTTAGCGGGATACGAGCAGTACTTC.

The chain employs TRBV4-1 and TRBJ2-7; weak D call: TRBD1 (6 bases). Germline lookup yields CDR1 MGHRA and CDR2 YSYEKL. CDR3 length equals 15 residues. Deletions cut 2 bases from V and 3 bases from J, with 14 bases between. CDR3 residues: CASSQKEIGGYEQYF. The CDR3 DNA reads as TGCGCCAGCAGCCAAAAAGAAATAGGGGGCTACGAGCAGTACTTC.

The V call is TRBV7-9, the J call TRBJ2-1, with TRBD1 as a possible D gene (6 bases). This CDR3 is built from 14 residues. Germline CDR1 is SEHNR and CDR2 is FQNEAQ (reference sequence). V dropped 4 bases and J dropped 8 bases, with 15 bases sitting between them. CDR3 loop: CASSSSWGRYEQFF. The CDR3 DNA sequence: TGTGCCAGCAGCTCCTCCTGGGGGCGATATGAGCAGTTCTTC.

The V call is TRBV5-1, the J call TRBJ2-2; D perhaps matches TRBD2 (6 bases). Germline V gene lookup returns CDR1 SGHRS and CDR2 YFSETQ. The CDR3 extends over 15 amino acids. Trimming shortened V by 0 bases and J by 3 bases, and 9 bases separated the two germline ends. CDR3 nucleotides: TGCGCCAGCAGCTTGGAGCGGGTACACACCGGGGAGCTGTTTTTT. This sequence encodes CASSLERVHTGELFF. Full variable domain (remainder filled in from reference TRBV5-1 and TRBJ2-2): KAGVTQTPRYLIKTRGQQVTLSCSPISGHRSVSWYQQTPGQGLQFLFEYFSETQRNKGNFPGRFSGRQFSNSRSEMNVSTLELGDSALYLCASSLERVHTGELFFGEGSRLTVL.

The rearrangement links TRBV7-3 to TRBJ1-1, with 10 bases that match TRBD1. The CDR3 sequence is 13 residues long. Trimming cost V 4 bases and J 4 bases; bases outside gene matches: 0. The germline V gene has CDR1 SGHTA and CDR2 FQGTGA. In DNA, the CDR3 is TGTGCCAGCAGCTGGGACAGGGGCACTGAAGCTTTCTTT. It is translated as CASSWDRGTEAFF.

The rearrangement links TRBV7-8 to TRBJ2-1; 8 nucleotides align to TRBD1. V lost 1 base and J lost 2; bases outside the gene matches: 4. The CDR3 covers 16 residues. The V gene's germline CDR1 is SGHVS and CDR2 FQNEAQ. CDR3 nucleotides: TGTGCCAGCAGCTTAGGGACAGGGATCCCCTACAATGAGCAGTTCTTC. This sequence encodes CASSLGTGIPYNEQFF. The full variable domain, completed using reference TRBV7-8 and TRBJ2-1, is GAGVSQSPRYKVAKRGQDVALRCDPISGHVSLFWYQQALGQGPEFLTYFQNEAQLDKSGLPSDRFFAERPEGSVSTLKIQRTQQEDSAVYLCASSLGTGIPYNEQFFGPGTRLTVL.